Described below is a single T cell receptor (beta chain) sequence and its context. The antigen is unknown. Measured with immunoSEQ multiplex PCR; TCRdb has only the in-frame clones, and not every one. This sample carries roughly 140,000 clones, over 70% of them seen once, and the ten largest clones take about a tenth. The data stem from a study of T cell responses to AZD1222 COVID-19 vaccine. Whole-study results and caveats: The donor cohort was predominantly white British with a female majority, and clonal diversity may have been underestimated. Within unmutated variant regions lay the reported targets of nearly half of spike-specific TCRs.

The CDR3 is 15 amino acids. Germline assignment: CDR1 SEHNR and CDR2 FQNEAQ (reference sequence). The ends lost 5 bases at V and 5 bases at J; junction bases unmatched: 11. Sequencing used peripheral blood, obtained 28 days after the second AZD1222 dose. The receptor comes from an adult who received the AZD1222 COVID-19 vaccine. The chain carries TRBV7-9 and TRBJ2-5; TRBD1 matches at 7 bases. The CDR3 spells CASSLRGGAGETQYF. The CDR3 region has the DNA TGTGCCAGCAGCCTAAGAGGGGGCGCAGGGGAGACCCAGTACTTC.